Listed below are T cell receptor beta chains from one sample, sequenced in a study of T cell repertoires in cytomegalovirus infection. TCRdb reanalysed the reads using MiXCR and keeps one entry per CDR3 protein. This sample yields hundreds of thousands of distinct CDR3 sequences, of which roughly 33% are seen a single time; roughly 18% belongs to the top ten. Antigens for these TCRs are unknown. The input for sequencing was cultured PBMCs, taken from culture after CMV antigen stimulation. Every receptor here comes from a human donor in good health (CMV status not recorded). Some clones in this sample may be carry-over from other donors' samples. Both conserved end residues are part of each CDR3. A D gene is named only where the DNA matches it firmly. Clone size, where shown, is once, few, many, or a class for clones that have expanded.

NA	TRBV6-1	TRBD1	TRBJ2-3	TGTGCCAGCCGGGACAGTCGACAACCGACTACGCAGTATTTT	CASRDSRQPTTQYF
once	TRBV19	TRBD2	TRBJ2-7	TGTGCCAGTAGTATGTCGGGACTAGCGGGATCCCATTTC	CASSMSGLAGSHF
NA	TRBV11-2	TRBD1	TRBJ2-4	TGTGCCAGCAGCCCAGGGACAGTACCCCGGGACATTCAGTACTTC	CASSPGTVPRDIQYF
NA	TRBV7-9	NA	TRBJ2-2	TGTGCCAGCAGCGAACGCAGTTCCGCGAACACCGGGGAGCTGTTTTTT	CASSERSSANTGELFF
NA	TRBV7-2	NA	TRBJ2-7	TGTGCCAGCAGCTTAGCGCAAGAGGCAGTCTACGAGCAGTACTTC	CASSLAQEAVYEQYF
many	TRBV7-8	TRBD1	TRBJ1-5	TGTGCCAGCAGCTTAGGTTCGGGACAGGGGCACAATCAGCCCCAGCATTTT	CASSLGSGQGHNQPQHF
few	TRBV6-1	NA	TRBJ1-1	TGTGCCAGCAGACCGACAGGCTGGAACACTGAAGCTTTCTTT	CASRPTGWNTEAFF
NA	TRBV20-1	NA	TRBJ1-5	TGCAGTGCCCGAGACAGAATTGGGCAGCCCCAGCATTTT	CSARDRIGQPQHF
NA	TRBV20-1	NA	TRBJ2-3	TGCAGTGCTACCGAGCACGGGACGAATATCGATACGCAGTATTTT	CSATEHGTNIDTQYF
NA	TRBV7-2	NA	TRBJ2-1	TGTGCCAGCAGCCCAACCTGGGAGCAGTTCTTC	CASSPTWEQFF
few	TRBV19	NA	TRBJ1-1	TGTGCCACAAGGACGGGAGCTGAAGCTTTCTTT	CATRTGAEAFF
many	TRBV6-1	NA	TRBJ2-7	TGTGCCAGCAGTGCTGGGCATGCCTACGAGCAGTACTTC	CASSAGHAYEQYF